This TCR beta chain appears in the sequencing data of a study of neurological immune-mediated disorders. The CDR3 loop spans 14 amino acids. The germline CDR1 and CDR2 sequences are SGHDN and FVKESK. Concerning this clonotype: A read error is possible here, since a much larger clone lies one base away.

TCRdb re-called the 5' RACE reads through MiXCR, storing one row per CDR3 protein. The data contain around 68,000 distinct CDR3 sequences, roughly 4% of them singletons. The specimen was PBMCs. The source of this sequence is a man between 50 and 59 years old with multiple sclerosis. V usage is TRBV14 and J usage is TRBJ1-3; D is unresolved. The CDR3 nucleotides are TGTGCCAGCAGCCAAGATCGATATGGAAAAACCATATATTTT. Translated: CASSQDRYGKTIYF.